This T cell receptor beta chain is from a study of blood T cells in healthy people across ages. Concerning this clonotype itself: Its antigen is not identified.

Combining a sample-barcoded 5' primer with a J-beta primer mix, a second PCR ran for roughly 7 to 11 cycles. Tagging of each cDNA molecule was performed by a template-switch adaptor with 12 random nucleotides. TCRdb used MiXCR to reprocess the 5' RACE reads, holding one entry per CDR3 protein. Here the sample spans hundreds of thousands of distinct CDR3 sequences, 55% to 75% being singletons. The V and J ends lost 3 bases and 4 bases, in that order; junction bases with no gene match: 12. Per the germline V gene, CDR1 is LGHNA and CDR2 is YSLEER. The CDR3 contains 17 residues. Study-level results: Donor CMV status, an unknown factor, possibly confounded changes in expanded clonotypes. Long-lived and aged donors differed, with more naive CD4+ cells and higher diversity in the long-lived.

The source of this sequence is a man aged 30 to 39 in good health. The material sequenced was blood. The chain recombines TRBV4-3 with TRBJ2-5, with TRBD2 matching 9 bases. As DNA, the CDR3 is TGCGCCAGCAGCCATTACTTTAGCGGGGGCGACATAGAGACCCAGTACTTC. Translated, it gives CASSHYFSGGDIETQYF.